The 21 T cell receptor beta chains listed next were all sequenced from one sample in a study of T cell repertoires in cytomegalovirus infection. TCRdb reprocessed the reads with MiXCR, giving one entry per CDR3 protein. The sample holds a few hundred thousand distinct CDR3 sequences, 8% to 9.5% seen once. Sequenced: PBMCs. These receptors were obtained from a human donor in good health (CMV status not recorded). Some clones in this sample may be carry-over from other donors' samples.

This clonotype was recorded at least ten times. Here the CDR3 reads CASSFSGFSSYNEQFF. DNA of the CDR3: TGTGCCAGCAGTTTTTCCGGGTTTAGCTCCTACAATGAGCAGTTCTTC. The V gene is TRBV7-2, the J gene TRBJ2-1, with unresolved D. This CDR3 has 16 amino acids. CDR1 and CDR2 from the germline V gene are SGHTA and FQGNSA. Trimming left V 6 bases short and J 0 bases short, with 15 bases between.

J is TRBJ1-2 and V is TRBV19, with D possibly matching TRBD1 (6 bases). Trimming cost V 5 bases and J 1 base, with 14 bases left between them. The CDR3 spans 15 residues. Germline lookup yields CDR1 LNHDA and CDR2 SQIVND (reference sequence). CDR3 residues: CASSRQQGINYGYTF. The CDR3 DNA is TGTGCCAGTAGTCGTCAACAGGGAATTAACTATGGCTACACCTTC.

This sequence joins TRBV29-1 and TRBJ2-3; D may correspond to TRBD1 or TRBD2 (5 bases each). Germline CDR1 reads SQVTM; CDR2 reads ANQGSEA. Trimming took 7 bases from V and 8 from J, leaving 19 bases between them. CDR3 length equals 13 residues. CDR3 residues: CSGSKGPAVTQYF. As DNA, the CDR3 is TGCAGCGGGAGCAAGGGACCCGCGGTTACGCAGTATTTT.

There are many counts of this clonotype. The CDR3 nucleotides read TGTGCCAGCAGCGCATGGGGGCTAGCGGGGAACTACAATGAGCAGTTCTTC. Amino acids: CASSAWGLAGNYNEQFF. The chain has TRBV7-2 and TRBJ2-1, with 9 bases matching TRBD2. The CDR3 covers 17 residues. CDR1 and CDR2 from the germline V gene are SGHTA and FQGNSA. With 5 bases clipped from V and 3 bases from J, the junction kept 11 bases outside the gene matches.

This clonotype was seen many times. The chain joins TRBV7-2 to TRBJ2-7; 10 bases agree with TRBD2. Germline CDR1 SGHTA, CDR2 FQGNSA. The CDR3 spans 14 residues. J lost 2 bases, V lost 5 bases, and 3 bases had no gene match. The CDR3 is CASSPSGGTYEQYF. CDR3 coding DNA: TGTGCCAGCAGCCCTAGCGGGGGAACCTACGAGCAGTACTTC.

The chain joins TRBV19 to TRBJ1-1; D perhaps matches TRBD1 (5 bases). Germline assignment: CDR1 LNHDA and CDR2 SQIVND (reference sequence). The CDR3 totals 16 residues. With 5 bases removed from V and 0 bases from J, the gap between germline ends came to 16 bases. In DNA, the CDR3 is TGTGCCAGTAGTCTTCGGGGGGGAGGGATGAACACTGAAGCTTTCTTT. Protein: CASSLRGGGMNTEAFF.

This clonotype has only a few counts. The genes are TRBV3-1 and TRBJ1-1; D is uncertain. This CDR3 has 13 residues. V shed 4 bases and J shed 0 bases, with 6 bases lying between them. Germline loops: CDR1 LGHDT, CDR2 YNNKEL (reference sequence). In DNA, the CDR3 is TGTGCCAGCAGCCCTACCATGAACACTGAAGCTTTCTTT. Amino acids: CASSPTMNTEAFF. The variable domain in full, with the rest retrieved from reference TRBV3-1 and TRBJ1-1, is DTAVSQTPKYLVTQMGNDKSIKCEQNLGHDTMYWYKQDSKKFLKIMFSYNNKELIINETVPNRFSPKSPDKAHLNLHINSLELGDSAVYFCASSPTMNTEAFFGQGTRLTVV.

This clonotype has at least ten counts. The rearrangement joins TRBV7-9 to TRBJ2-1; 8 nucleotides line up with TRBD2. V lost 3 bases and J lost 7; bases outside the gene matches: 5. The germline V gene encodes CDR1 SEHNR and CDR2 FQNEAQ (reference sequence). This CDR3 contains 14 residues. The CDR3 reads CASSLSGSWNEQFF. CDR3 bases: TGTGCCAGCAGCTTGAGCGGGAGCTGGAATGAGCAGTTCTTC.

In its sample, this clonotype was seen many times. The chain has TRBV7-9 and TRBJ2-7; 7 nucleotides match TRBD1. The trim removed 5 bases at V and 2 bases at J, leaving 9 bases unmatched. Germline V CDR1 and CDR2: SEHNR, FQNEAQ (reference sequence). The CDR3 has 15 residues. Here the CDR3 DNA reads TGTGCCAGCAGCCCCGGGACAGCCACAACCTACGAGCAGTACTTC. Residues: CASSPGTATTYEQYF.

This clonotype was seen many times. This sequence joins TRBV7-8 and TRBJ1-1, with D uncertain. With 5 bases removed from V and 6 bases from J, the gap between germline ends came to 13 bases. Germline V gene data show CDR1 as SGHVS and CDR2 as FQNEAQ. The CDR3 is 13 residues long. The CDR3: CASSPPPMAEAFF. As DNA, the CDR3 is TGTGCCAGCAGCCCTCCGCCAATGGCTGAAGCTTTCTTT.

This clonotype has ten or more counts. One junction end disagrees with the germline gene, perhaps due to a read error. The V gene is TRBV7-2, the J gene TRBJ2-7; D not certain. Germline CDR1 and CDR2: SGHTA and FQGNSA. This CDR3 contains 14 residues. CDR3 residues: CASSLSWASDEQYF. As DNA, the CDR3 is TGTGCCAGCAGCTTATCGTGGGCCTCCGACGAGCAGTACTTC.

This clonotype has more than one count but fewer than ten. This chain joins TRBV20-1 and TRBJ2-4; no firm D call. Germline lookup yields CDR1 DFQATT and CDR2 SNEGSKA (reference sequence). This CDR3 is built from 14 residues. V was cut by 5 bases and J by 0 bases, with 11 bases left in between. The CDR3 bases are TGCAGTGCTGTTCGAGATCTAGCCAAAAACATTCAGTACTTC. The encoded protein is CSAVRDLAKNIQYF.

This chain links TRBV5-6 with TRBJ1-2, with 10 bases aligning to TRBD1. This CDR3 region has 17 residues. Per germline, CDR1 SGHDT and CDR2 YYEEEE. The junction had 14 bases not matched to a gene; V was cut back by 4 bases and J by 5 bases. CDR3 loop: CASSRAGTGVLGYGYTF. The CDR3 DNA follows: TGTGCCAGCAGCCGAGCGGGGACAGGGGTCTTAGGGTATGGCTACACCTTC.

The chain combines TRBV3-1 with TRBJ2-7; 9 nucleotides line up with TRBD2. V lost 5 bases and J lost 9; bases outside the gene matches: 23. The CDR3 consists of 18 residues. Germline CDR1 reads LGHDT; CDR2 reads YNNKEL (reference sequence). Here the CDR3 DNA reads TGTGCCAGCAGCGACAAGCGGTCTTTTAGCGGGAGCTTCCCGAGGCAGTACTTC. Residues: CASSDKRSFSGSFPRQYF.

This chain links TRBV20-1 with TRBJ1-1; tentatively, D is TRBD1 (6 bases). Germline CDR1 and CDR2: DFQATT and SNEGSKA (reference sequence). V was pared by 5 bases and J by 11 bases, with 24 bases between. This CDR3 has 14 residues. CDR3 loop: CSARSDRQLLGAFF. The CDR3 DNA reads TGCAGTGCTCGATCGGACAGACAACTCCTTGGTGCTTTCTTT.

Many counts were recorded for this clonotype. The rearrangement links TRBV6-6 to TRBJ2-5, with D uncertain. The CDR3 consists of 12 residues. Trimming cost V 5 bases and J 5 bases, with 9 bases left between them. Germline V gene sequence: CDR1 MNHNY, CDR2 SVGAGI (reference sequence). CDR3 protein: CASSLSSETQYF. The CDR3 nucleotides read TGTGCCAGCAGTCTAAGTTCGGAGACCCAGTACTTC.

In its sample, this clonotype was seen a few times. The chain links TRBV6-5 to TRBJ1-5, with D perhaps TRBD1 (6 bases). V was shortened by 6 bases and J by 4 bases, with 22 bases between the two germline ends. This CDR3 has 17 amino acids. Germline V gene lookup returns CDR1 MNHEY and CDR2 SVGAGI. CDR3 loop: CASSLGADRSLNQPQHF. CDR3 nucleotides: TGTGCCAGCAGCCTGGGCGCTGACAGGAGTCTAAATCAGCCCCAGCATTTT.

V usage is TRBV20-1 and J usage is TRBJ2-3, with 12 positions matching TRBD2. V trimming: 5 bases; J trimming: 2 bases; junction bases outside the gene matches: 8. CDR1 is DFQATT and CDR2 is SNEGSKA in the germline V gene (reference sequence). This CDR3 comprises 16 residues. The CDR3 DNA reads TGCAGTGCTGGTTCGCTAGCGGGGGGGCACACAGATACGCAGTATTTT. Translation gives CSAGSLAGGHTDTQYF.

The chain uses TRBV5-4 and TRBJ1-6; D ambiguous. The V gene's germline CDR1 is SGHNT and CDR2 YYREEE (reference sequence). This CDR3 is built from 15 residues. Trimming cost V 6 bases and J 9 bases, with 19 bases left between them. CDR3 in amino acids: CASNPVPGSGSPLHF. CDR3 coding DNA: TGTGCCAGCAATCCTGTGCCGGGATCGGGTTCACCCCTCCACTTT. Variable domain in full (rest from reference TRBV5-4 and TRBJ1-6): ETGVTQSPTHLIKTRGQQVTLRCSSQSGHNTVSWYQQALGQGPQFIFQYYREEENGRGNFPPRFSGLQFPNYSSELNVNALELDDSALYLCASNPVPGSGSPLHFGNGTRLTVT.

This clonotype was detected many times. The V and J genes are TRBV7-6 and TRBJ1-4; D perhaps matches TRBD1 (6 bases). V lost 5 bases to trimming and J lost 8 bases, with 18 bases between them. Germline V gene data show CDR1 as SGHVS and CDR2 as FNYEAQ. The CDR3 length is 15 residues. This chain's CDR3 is CASSPTGADREKLFF. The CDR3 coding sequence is TGTGCCAGCAGCCCCACGGGGGCCGACAGAGAAAAACTGTTTTTT.

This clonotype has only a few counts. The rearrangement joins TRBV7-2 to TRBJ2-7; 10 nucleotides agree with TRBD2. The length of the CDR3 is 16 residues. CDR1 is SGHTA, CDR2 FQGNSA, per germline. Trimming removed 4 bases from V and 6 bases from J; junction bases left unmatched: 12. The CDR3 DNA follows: TGTGCCAGCAGCTCCCTTGCGGGTCTAGCGGGAGTCGAGCAGTACTTC. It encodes CASSSLAGLAGVEQYF.